This passage covers 30 T cell receptor beta chains from one sample sequenced in a study of T cell responses to AZD1222 COVID-19 vaccine. Clones were sequenced by immunoSEQ multiplex PCR, and TCRdb holds only the in-frame ones, with some missing. This sample has some 180,000 clones; around 94% occur once, and the top ten carry around 3.6%. The sequencing here drew on peripheral blood, taken 28 days after the second dose of the MenACWY control vaccine. The receptors stem from an adult who received the MenACWY meningococcal vaccine as a control.

V gene TRBV7-3 combines with J gene TRBJ1-1; the D is unclear. V lost 5 bases to trimming and J lost 1 base, with 11 bases between them. The CDR3 consists of 14 residues. Germline-derived CDR1 and CDR2 are SGHTA and FQGTGA. The CDR3 region is CASSLGLANTEAFF. DNA for the CDR3: TGTGCCAGCAGCCTGGGTCTGGCGAACACTGAAGCTTTCTTT.

This clone was observed once. The J gene is TRBJ2-7, the V gene TRBV25-1; no reliable D call. V lost 1 base, J lost 9 bases, and 10 bases lay in between. Germline assignment: CDR1 MGHDK and CDR2 SYGVNS. This CDR3 is built from 12 residues. DNA for the CDR3: TGTGCCAGCAGTGAATCCCGGAATCGGCAGTACTTC. It is translated as CASSESRNRQYF.

V is TRBV19 and J is TRBJ1-6; 8 bases fit TRBD1. Germline-derived CDR1 and CDR2 are LNHDA and SQIVND (reference sequence). The length of the CDR3 is 13 residues. The J segment lost 8 bases and the V segment lost 9 bases, leaving 6 bases of the junction unmatched. The CDR3 DNA is TGTGCCAGCGTCGGACAGGGAGATTCACCCCTCCACTTT. Residues: CASVGQGDSPLHF.

The chain employs TRBV3-1 (or the pseudogene TRBV3-2) and TRBJ1-4; D is uncertain. Germline V CDR1 and CDR2: LGHDT, YNNKEL (reference sequence). This CDR3 is built from 16 residues. V gave up 11 bases and J gave up 7 bases, with 26 bases separating them. In DNA form, the CDR3 reads TGTGCCCTGTACAAGAGCGCAGGCCAGGAGGGTGAAAAACTGTTTTTT. Its protein is CALYKSAGQEGEKLFF.

This clone was counted only a few times. This chain connects TRBV6-5 to TRBJ2-7, with a weak D call TRBD1 (5 bases). Trimming pared 6 bases from V and 5 bases from J, leaving 17 bases between. There are 14 residues in the CDR3. The germline V gene encodes CDR1 MNHEY and CDR2 SVGAGI. CDR3 loop: CASSPRAGNHEQYF. CDR3 nucleotides: TGTGCCAGCAGCCCAAGAGCAGGGAACCACGAGCAGTACTTC.

The chain is built from TRBV2 and TRBJ2-7, with 7 bases matching TRBD2. The CDR3 loop spans 13 amino acids. Germline lookup yields CDR1 SNHLY and CDR2 FYNNEI. The junction had 5 bases not matched to a gene; V was cut back by 8 bases and J by 1 base. The CDR3 here is CASRASGSYEQYF. In DNA form, the CDR3 reads TGTGCCAGCCGGGCTAGCGGTTCCTACGAGCAGTACTTC.

V is TRBV30 and J is TRBJ1-1; D is unresolved. The CDR3 is 13 amino acids. Germline CDR1 reads GTSNPN; CDR2 reads SVGIG (reference sequence). V was pared by 5 bases and J by 1 base, with 11 bases between. The CDR3 nucleotides are TGTGCCTGGTGTTTCTCTTCGAACACTGAAGCTTTCTTT. This codes for CAWCFSSNTEAFF.

The chain joins TRBV11-2 to TRBJ2-1; the match to TRBD2 covers 12 bases. The CDR3 totals 15 residues. CDR1 and CDR2 from the germline V gene are SGHAT and FQNNGV. J gave up 10 bases and V 6 bases, and 10 bases lay outside the gene matches. The chain's CDR3 is CASRTRLAGVVEQFF. The CDR3 DNA reads TGTGCCAGCAGAACTAGACTAGCGGGAGTGGTGGAGCAGTTCTTC. Combining the CDR3 with reference TRBV11-2 and TRBJ2-1 gives the whole variable domain EAGVAQSPRYKIIEKRQSVAFWCNPISGHATLYWYQQILGQGPKLLIQFQNNGVVDDSQLPKDRFSAERLKGVDSTLKIQPAKLEDSAVYLCASRTRLAGVVEQFFGPGTRLTVL.

The chain joins TRBV21-1 to TRBJ2-3; the table names TRBD2, a call not compared with the DNA. TRBV21-1 counts as a pseudogene. This CDR3 region has 17 residues. The CDR3 here is CASSKLPLADSTDTQYF. The CDR3 coding sequence is TGTGCCAGCAGCAAACTCCCACTAGCGGATAGCACAGATACGCAGTATTTT.

The chain combines TRBV5-1 with TRBJ2-5, with 15 bases that match TRBD2. This CDR3 is 17 amino acids long. The germline gives CDR1 SGHRS, CDR2 YFSETQ. J was trimmed by 5 bases and V by 4 bases; bases with no gene match: 9. The CDR3 sequence: CASSPRTSGRAQETQYF. The CDR3 DNA sequence: TGCGCCAGCAGCCCCCGGACTAGCGGGAGGGCCCAGGAGACCCAGTACTTC.

The rearrangement joins TRBV11-2 to TRBJ1-1, with TRBD1 identical over 8 bases. The germline V gene has CDR1 SGHAT and CDR2 FQNNGV. The CDR3 has 17 amino acids. The V and J ends lost 2 bases and 4 bases, in that order; junction bases with no gene match: 12. CDR3 nucleotides: TGTGCCAGCAGCTTATCGGTAATGGCAGGGGGCGTCACTGAAGCTTTCTTT. Encoded protein: CASSLSVMAGGVTEAFF.

This chain joins TRBV12-5 and TRBJ1-1, with D possibly matching TRBD1 (6 bases). Germline CDR1 is LGHNT and CDR2 is FRNRAP. The CDR3 runs 15 residues. V was shortened by 9 bases and J by 0 bases, with 17 bases between the two germline ends. CDR3 protein: CASLTPGHMNTEAFF. For the CDR3, the DNA is TGTGCTAGCCTTACACCGGGACACATGAACACTGAAGCTTTCTTT.

The chain employs TRBV30 and TRBJ2-1; TRBD2 matches 12 bases. Looked up from germline, CDR1 is GTSNPN and CDR2 is SVGIG (reference sequence). The CDR3 is 15 residues long. Trimming at V came to 4 bases and at J to 12 bases, leaving 13 bases not matched to a gene. CDR3 region: CAWTHPASGRAPQFF. DNA of the CDR3: TGTGCCTGGACCCATCCGGCTAGCGGGAGGGCCCCGCAGTTCTTC.

The rearrangement joins TRBV11-2 to TRBJ1-1; D is unclear. The CDR3 spans 14 residues. CDR1 and CDR2 (germline): SGHAT, FQNNGV. V was trimmed by 1 base and J by 1 base, leaving 7 bases between them. The CDR3, as DNA: TGTGCCAGCAGCTTAGCACAACCGAACACTGAAGCTTTCTTT. It yields the protein CASSLAQPNTEAFF.

V gene TRBV12-3 or TRBV12-4 combines with J gene TRBJ1-2; TRBD1 might be the D (5 bases). This CDR3 has 13 residues. V shed 6 bases and J shed 0 bases, with 8 bases lying between them. CDR3 bases: TGTGCCAGCAGCCCCAGGGCTAACTATGGCTACACCTTC. Its protein is CASSPRANYGYTF.

Points on this clone: Mismatch with germline at one junction end may stem from a read error. The rearrangement uses TRBV7-7 and TRBJ2-1; 12 nucleotides align to TRBD2. This CDR3 spans 19 amino acids. The V gene's germline CDR1 is SSHAT and CDR2 FNYEAQ (reference sequence). CDR3 coding DNA: TGTGCTAGCAGCTTAGGTCTAGCGGGAGGGCCTCGAACCTACAATGAGCAGTTCTTC. Translated: CASSLGLAGGPRTYNEQFF. The full variable domain, in which reference TRBV7-7 and TRBJ2-1 provide the parts outside the CDR3, is GAGVSQSPRYKVTKRGQDVTLRCDPISSHATLYWYQQALGQGPEFLTYFNYEAQPDKSGLPSDRFSAERPEGSISTLTIQRTEQRDSAMYRCASSLGLAGGPRTYNEQFFGPGTRLTVL.

This chain links TRBV4-2 with TRBJ2-2; no clear D gene. The germline gives CDR1 LGHNA, CDR2 YNFKEQ. This CDR3 region has 15 residues. The V end was cut by 0 bases, the J end by 7 bases, with 12 bases between. The CDR3 DNA is TGTGCCAGCAGCCAAGAGAAAAGGGCGATCGGGGAGCTGTTTTTT. Protein: CASSQEKRAIGELFF.

The rearrangement links TRBV2 to TRBJ1-2, with TRBD1 matching 7 bases. Looked up from germline, CDR1 is SNHLY and CDR2 is FYNNEI. CDR3 length: 14 amino acids. The V and J ends lost 4 bases and 6 bases, in that order; junction bases with no gene match: 8. CDR3 DNA: TGTGCCAGCAGTGTCCACAGGGGAGGGGATGGCTACACCTTC. Its translation: CASSVHRGGDGYTF.

The gene calls are TRBV28 and TRBJ1-2; 8 nucleotides agree with TRBD1. The CDR3 has 14 residues. Trimming cost V 10 bases and J 3 bases; bases outside gene matches: 10. The V gene's germline CDR1 is MDHEN and CDR2 SYDVKM. This CDR3 reads CATRSGGRDYGYTF. DNA for the CDR3: TGTGCCACCAGATCAGGGGGCCGGGACTATGGCTACACCTTC.

V gene TRBV6-6 combines with J gene TRBJ1-1; D ambiguous. The CDR3 spans 14 residues. CDR1 is MNHNY, CDR2 SVGAGI, per germline (reference sequence). Deletions cut 0 bases from V and 7 bases from J, with 12 bases between. The CDR3 spells CASSYSSQEGEAFF. CDR3 DNA sequence: TGTGCCAGCAGTTACTCGAGTCAGGAGGGTGAAGCTTTCTTT.

The chain recombines TRBV20-1 with TRBJ2-7, with TRBD1 matching over 8 bases. Germline V gene sequence: CDR1 DFQATT, CDR2 SNEGSKA (reference sequence). This CDR3 has 14 amino acids. With V trimmed by 3 bases and J by 4 bases, 8 bases remained unmatched. The CDR3 sequence is CSASWTGWNYEQYF. The CDR3 DNA is TGCAGTGCTAGTTGGACAGGGTGGAATTACGAGCAGTACTTC.

This chain uses TRBV11-3 with TRBJ2-7, with 9 bases lining up with TRBD1. V was pared by 3 bases and J by 5 bases, with 5 bases of the junction left unmatched. The V gene's germline CDR1 is SGHNT and CDR2 YENEEA. The CDR3 runs 14 residues. The CDR3 DNA reads TGTGCCAGCAGCTTGGGACAGGGAAGTAACGAGCAGTACTTC. As protein: CASSLGQGSNEQYF.

This clone was seen more than once but under ten times. The CDR3 DNA sequence: TGTGCCAGCACCCCCGGTAGGGCCTGGGTGAGCAATCAGCCCCAGCATTTT. Protein product: CASTPGRAWVSNQPQHF. The J gene is TRBJ1-5, the V gene TRBV28, with D unresolved. This CDR3 comprises 17 residues. Trimming took off 7 bases at V and 1 base at J, with 20 bases between the two ends. Germline lookup yields CDR1 MDHEN and CDR2 SYDVKM.

The genes are TRBV4-3 and TRBJ1-2; the match to TRBD1 covers 10 bases. The CDR3 has 18 residues. With 2 bases clipped from V and 8 bases from J, the junction kept 17 bases outside the gene matches. The germline V gene has CDR1 LGHNA and CDR2 YSLEER. The CDR3 DNA reads TGCGCCAGCAGCCAAAGTCAAAGGACAGGGGGTTTTTATCAGGGCTACACCTTC. Protein sequence: CASSQSQRTGGFYQGYTF.

The genes are TRBV7-6 and TRBJ2-3, with 7 bases lining up with TRBD1. With 4 bases clipped from V and 1 base from J, the junction kept 5 bases outside the gene matches. The CDR3 consists of 15 residues. Germline V CDR1 and CDR2: SGHVS, FNYEAQ. As DNA, the CDR3 is TGTGCCAGCAGCTCAACAGGGGTTCGCACAGATACGCAGTATTTT. Its translation: CASSSTGVRTDTQYF.

This clone showed up just once. The chain joins TRBV2 to TRBJ2-7; 8 bases are shared with TRBD1. In germline, CDR1 is SNHLY, CDR2 FYNNEI. The CDR3 has 14 amino acids. With 9 bases clipped from V and 2 bases from J, the junction kept 9 bases outside the gene matches. CDR3 residues: CASAGTGTPYEQYF. In DNA, the CDR3 is TGTGCCAGTGCCGGGACAGGAACCCCCTACGAGCAGTACTTC.

On this clone itself: This specimen includes other DNA sequences encoding the same CDR3. The chain links TRBV29-1 to TRBJ2-5; D gene uncertain. Deletions cut 6 bases from V and 2 bases from J, with 7 bases between. This CDR3 region has 11 residues. Germline V lookup: CDR1 SQVTM, CDR2 ANQGSEA. CDR3 sequence reads: CSVRPQETQYF. DNA for the CDR3: TGCAGCGTGAGGCCTCAAGAGACCCAGTACTTC.

The CDR3 is CASSWSSGDETQYF. The CDR3 DNA follows: TGCGCCAGCAGTTGGTCTAGCGGGGATGAGACCCAGTACTTC. The V call is TRBV5-1, the J call TRBJ2-5; 9 bases map to TRBD2. The junction had 7 bases not matched to a gene; V was cut back by 5 bases and J by 5 bases. From germline, CDR1 is SGHRS and CDR2 YFSETQ. This CDR3 is built from 14 residues.

The chain links TRBV7-9 to TRBJ2-7; D is unclear. Germline-derived CDR1 and CDR2 are SEHNR and FQNEAQ (reference sequence). Deletions cut 3 bases from V and 9 bases from J, with 6 bases between. This CDR3 spans 10 amino acids. The CDR3 loop is CASSFLGQYF. The CDR3 DNA is TGTGCCAGCAGCTTCCTCGGGCAGTACTTC. Full variable domain (rest looked up from reference TRBV7-9 and TRBJ2-7): DTGVSQNPRHKITKRGQNVTFRCDPISEHNRLYWYRQTLGQGPEFLTYFQNEAQLEKSRLLSDRFSAERPKGSFSTLEIQRTEQGDSAMYLCASSFLGQYFGPGTRLTVT.

The chain joins TRBV12-3 or TRBV12-4 to TRBJ1-2; D unclear. CDR3 length equals 13 residues. The V gene lost 5 bases and the J gene lost 8 bases, with 15 bases spanning the gap. CDR3 residues: CASSPLNLGGYTF. Written as DNA, the CDR3 is TGTGCCAGCAGTCCACTGAACCTTGGGGGCTACACCTTC.